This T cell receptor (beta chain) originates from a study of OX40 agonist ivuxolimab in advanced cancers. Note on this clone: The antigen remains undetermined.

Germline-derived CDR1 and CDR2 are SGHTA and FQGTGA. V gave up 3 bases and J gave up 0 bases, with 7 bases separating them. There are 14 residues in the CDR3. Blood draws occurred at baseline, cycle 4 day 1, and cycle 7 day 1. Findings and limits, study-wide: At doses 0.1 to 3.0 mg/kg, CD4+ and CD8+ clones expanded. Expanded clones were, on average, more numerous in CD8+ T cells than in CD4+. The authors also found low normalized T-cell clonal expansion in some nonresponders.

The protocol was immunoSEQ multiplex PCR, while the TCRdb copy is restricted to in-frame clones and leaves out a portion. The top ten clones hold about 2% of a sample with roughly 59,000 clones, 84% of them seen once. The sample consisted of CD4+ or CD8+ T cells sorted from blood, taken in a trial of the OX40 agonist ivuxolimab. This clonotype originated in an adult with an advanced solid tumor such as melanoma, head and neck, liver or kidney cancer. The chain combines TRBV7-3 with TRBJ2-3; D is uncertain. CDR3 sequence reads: CASSFRSSTDTQYF. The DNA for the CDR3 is TGTGCCAGCAGCTTCAGGTCTAGCACAGATACGCAGTATTTT.